The T cell receptor beta chain under discussion was sequenced for a study of T cells in tuberculosis. About the research overall: IGRA-negative adolescents, IGRA-positive adolescents with latent tuberculosis and adults with active tuberculosis formed this South African cohort. Within 7 days of starting treatment, or before, PBMC were stored. Notes on the study in general: GEM motif frequencies gave about 70% accuracy; the GMM repertoire gave 85% to 90%. Active tuberculosis TCR-alpha repertoires lay closer to GMM-specific TCRs than IGRA-negative controls, suggesting clonal expansion.

Note on this clone: Its antigen remains unknown.

Generated by immunoSEQ multiplex PCR, the TCRdb table keeps only in-frame clones and is missing some. The table includes approximately 22,000 clones, approximately 85% detected once. The germline V and J ends were trimmed by 5 bases and 14 bases, with 28 bases remaining between them. This CDR3 spans 16 amino acids. The germline V gene encodes CDR1 SGHTA and CDR2 FQGTGA. Noted time point: new active TB diagnosis, blood taken before or within 7 days of starting treatment. The material was PBMCs, obtained at tuberculosis diagnosis. The sequence derives from an adult with tuberculosis. The rearrangement joins TRBV7-3 to TRBJ2-4, with D perhaps matching TRBD2 (5 bases). CDR3 amino acids: CASSPWGTRADEVEYF. The CDR3 DNA is TGTGCCAGCAGCCCCTGGGGAACGCGGGCAGACGAAGTGGAGTACTTC.